This T cell receptor beta chain was found in a study of T cells in Graves' hyperthyroidism and ophthalmopathy. Study outcomes and limitations: Ophthalmopathy stood apart from stable hyperthyroidism in a 13 V-J model. The model foresaw ophthalmopathy a median roughly 6 months prior to onset.

This clonotype appeared many times. Its antigen is unidentified. The CDR3 is 14 amino acids. With V trimmed by 5 bases and J by 4 bases, 8 bases remained unmatched. Germline V gives CDR1 DFQATT, CDR2 SNEGSKA (reference sequence). Used for diagnoses were clinical symptoms, serum thyroxine and TRAb, thyroid ultrasound and orbital computed tomography. The PBMCs studied were ones that came from 10 ml fresh peripheral blood. Template material for amplifying TCR beta CDR3 regions consisted of RNA transcripts. The primer set for the first-round RT-PCR of the TCR CDR3 was HTBI. TCRdb re-called the multiplex PCR reads with MiXCR, one entry per CDR3 protein. Among about 370,000 distinct CDR3 sequences, roughly 15% were seen once, and the ten largest hold approximately 20%.

The V call is TRBV20-1, the J call TRBJ2-1, with 7 bases lining up with TRBD2. The sequenced material came from blood. This clonotype originated in a woman aged 55 to 70 with Graves' ophthalmopathy. In nucleotides, the CDR3 is TGCAGTGCTCGGCCGACTAGCTCGTACAATGAGCAGTTCTTC. It specifies CSARPTSSYNEQFF.